Below are 12 T cell receptor beta chains sequenced from a single sample in a study of CD8+ T cells in alopecia areata. Investigators isolated RNA and reverse transcribed it into cDNA to act as the sequencing template. Produced via immunoSEQ multiplex PCR; TCRdb's table is partial and in-frame only. Of roughly 180,000 clones in the sample, roughly half were seen once. The treatment denotes: oral pan-JAK inhibitor, 5-10 mg twice daily. Sample: CD8+ T cells sorted from blood, taken around week 54, from a patient treated with tofacitinib. Every receptor here comes from a human donor with alopecia areata.

This clone occurred once. The same CDR3 is also encoded by other DNA sequences in this sample. CDR3 coding DNA: TGTGCCAGCAGCTTGGGGACCTACGAGCAGTACTTC. Its translation: CASSLGTYEQYF. The V gene is TRBV5-4, the J gene TRBJ2-7; the D is unclear. V was cut by 0 bases and J by 2 bases, with 3 bases left in between. Germline lookup yields CDR1 SGHNT and CDR2 YYREEE (reference sequence). The CDR3 loop spans 12 amino acids.

The V and J genes are TRBV30 and TRBJ2-7; TRBD2 might be the D (6 bases). The CDR3 spans 11 residues. V was pared by 4 bases and J by 5 bases, with 9 bases between. The germline V gene encodes CDR1 GTSNPN and CDR2 SVGIG (reference sequence). The CDR3 sequence is CAWTRGHEQYF. The CDR3, as DNA: TGTGCCTGGACGCGGGGCCACGAGCAGTACTTC.

This chain links TRBV11-2 with TRBJ1-1; no clear D. Deletions cut 2 bases from V and 5 bases from J, with 15 bases between. The CDR3 totals 15 residues. CDR1 and CDR2 (germline): SGHAT, FQNNGV. CDR3 sequence reads: CASSLSKSLGTEAFF. The CDR3 DNA follows: TGTGCCAGCAGCTTATCGAAGTCCCTGGGGACTGAAGCTTTCTTT.

The chain employs TRBV5-1 and TRBJ2-1; a possible D gene is TRBD1 (6 bases). Looked up from germline, CDR1 is SGHRS and CDR2 is YFSETQ. The V gene lost 5 bases and the J gene lost 0 bases, with 15 bases spanning the gap. This CDR3 has 16 residues. The CDR3 sequence: CASSPTGKVSYNEQFF. In DNA, the CDR3 is TGCGCCAGCAGTCCTACAGGGAAGGTCTCCTACAATGAGCAGTTCTTC.

V is TRBV11-2 and J is TRBJ2-5, with D possibly being TRBD1 (5 bases). Trimming took off 5 bases at V and 4 bases at J, with 20 bases between the two ends. The CDR3 contains 16 residues. Germline V lookup: CDR1 SGHAT, CDR2 FQNNGV. In DNA, the CDR3 is TGTGCCAGCAGCCCTATTTCTGTGCAGGGATCAGAGACCCAGTACTTC. Protein product: CASSPISVQGSETQYF.

This clone was seen a handful of times. The identical CDR3 is also encoded by other nucleotide sequences in the sample. The rearrangement links TRBV27 to TRBJ2-5, with 8 positions matching TRBD1. CDR1 is MNHEY, CDR2 SMNVEV, per germline (reference sequence). The J segment lost 2 bases and the V segment lost 0 bases, leaving 5 bases of the junction unmatched. CDR3 length equals 16 residues. The CDR3: CASSLSAGTGQETQYF. The CDR3 DNA reads as TGTGCCAGCAGTTTATCGGCCGGGACAGGACAAGAGACCCAGTACTTC.

This clone was counted between two and nine times. The chain is built from TRBV27 and TRBJ2-2; 7 nucleotides align to TRBD1. Germline CDR1 reads MNHEY; CDR2 reads SMNVEV (reference sequence). V lost 6 bases to trimming and J lost 5 bases; unmatched junction nucleotides: 9. The CDR3 consists of 15 residues. CDR3 sequence reads: CASSQGERFTGELFF. CDR3 nucleotides: TGTGCCAGCAGCCAGGGGGAGCGGTTTACCGGGGAGCTGTTTTTT.

The J gene is TRBJ2-3, the V gene TRBV2; perhaps TRBD2 as D (6 bases). From germline, CDR1 is SNHLY and CDR2 FYNNEI. The CDR3 contains 14 residues. The V gene lost 4 bases and the J gene lost 1 base, with 9 bases spanning the gap. The CDR3 coding sequence is TGTGCCAGCAGTGGCCCGGGGGGCACAGATACGCAGTATTTT. This gives the protein CASSGPGGTDTQYF.

The sample holds a few counts of this clone. The gene calls are TRBV7-9 and TRBJ2-7; weak D call: TRBD1 (5 bases). CDR1 is SEHNR, CDR2 FQNEAQ, per germline (reference sequence). The CDR3 runs 15 residues. V shed 1 base and J shed 1 base, with 11 bases lying between them. CDR3 DNA sequence: TGTGCCAGCAGCTTAGGCCAGGGAACTTCCTACGAGCAGTACTTC. Translation: CASSLGQGTSYEQYF.

Only one count was recorded for this clone. This sequence joins TRBV27 and TRBJ2-3; TRBD2 aligns across 7 bases. The J segment lost 2 bases and the V segment lost 6 bases, leaving 11 bases of the junction unmatched. The CDR3 length is 16 residues. Germline assignment: CDR1 MNHEY and CDR2 SMNVEV (reference sequence). CDR3 sequence reads: CASSPSWGGFTDTQYF. DNA of the CDR3: TGTGCCAGCAGCCCTTCCTGGGGAGGGTTCACAGATACGCAGTATTTT.

A few counts support this clone. J is TRBJ2-7 and V is TRBV29-1, with a tentative D call TRBD1 (5 bases). This CDR3 has 12 residues. V dropped 2 bases and J dropped 4 bases, with 9 bases sitting between them. CDR1 and CDR2 from the germline V gene are SQVTM and ANQGSEA. CDR3 DNA sequence: TGCAGCGTTGAACAGGGCGAGTACGAGCAGTACTTC. This sequence encodes CSVEQGEYEQYF.

The CDR3 loop is CASSLDREQPQHF. CDR3 bases: TGCGCCAGCAGCCTGGACAGGGAACAGCCCCAGCATTTT. The rearrangement uses TRBV4-3 and TRBJ1-5, with 8 bases identical to TRBD1. Per the germline V gene, CDR1 is LGHNA and CDR2 is YSLEER. V lost 4 bases, J lost 7 bases, and 3 bases stayed unmatched. CDR3 length equals 13 residues.